This entry features one TCR beta chain sequence. The antigen remains unidentified. The data originate from a study of T cells in Graves' hyperthyroidism and ophthalmopathy. Study information: Peripheral blood collection took place at initial diagnosis, before any treatment.

RNA transcripts served as the template for amplifying TCR beta CDR3 regions. First-round RT-PCR of the TCR CDR3 relied on the HTBI primer set. Via MiXCR, TCRdb re-called the multiplex PCR reads, giving one row per CDR3 protein. The data hold a few hundred thousand distinct CDR3 sequences, with 11% to 15% observed a single time. Points from the study as a whole: In the blood, most expanded thyroid clonotypes above 0.001 appeared as well. The authors' 13 V-J model separated ophthalmopathy from stable hyperthyroidism.

10 ml of fresh peripheral blood supplied the PBMCs. The germline V gene encodes CDR1 MDHEN and CDR2 SYDVKM. This CDR3 contains 17 residues. With 4 bases removed from V and 0 bases from J, the gap between germline ends came to 16 bases. The V and J genes are TRBV28 and TRBJ1-3; D might be TRBD1 (6 bases). The sample was blood. The receptor was derived from a woman aged 25 to 45 with Graves' hyperthyroidism that later progressed to Graves' ophthalmopathy. CDR3 protein: CASSSGGGFGSGNTIYF. CDR3 nucleotide sequence: TGTGCCAGCAGTTCCGGGGGGGGCTTCGGCTCTGGAAACACCATATATTTT.